The entry that follows covers one T cell receptor beta chain sequence. Its specificity is unknown. One end of the junction is discordant with germline, which a read error may explain. This sample is drawn from a study of T cell repertoires in cytomegalovirus infection. Whole-study context: CMV infection together with matching HLA type was indicated by public TCR beta signatures. General study results and limits: Ex vivo, HLA-C-restricted CMV-specific TCR beta clonotypes prevailed over the rest of the response. Cumulated frequencies of public TCR beta families served to identify carriers of CMV plus the relevant HLA.

TCRdb independently ran MiXCR on the reads; one entry per CDR3 protein. The table shows some 150,000 distinct CDR3 sequences, with roughly a quarter occurring only once. The specimen sequenced was PBMCs. The sequence was collected from a human donor in good health (CMV status not recorded). Some clones in this sample may be carry-over from other donors' samples.

CDR3 nucleotide sequence: TGCAGTGCTGGGCCGACAGGGGCAGACTGCTTC. Its protein product is CSAGPTGADCF. The J gene is TRBJ2-5, the V gene TRBV20-1; 8 bases align to TRBD1. This CDR3 has 11 residues. Germline CDR1 is DFQATT and CDR2 is SNEGSKA (reference sequence).